This is a list of T cell receptor beta chains from one sample in a study of cytomegalovirus exposure and HLA in healthy donors. TCRdb's copy holds only in-frame clones and misses some; the assay was immunoSEQ multiplex PCR. The sample contains 100,000 to 150,000 clones, approximately 78% of which appear only once. The sequenced material came from PBMCs. The origin of the receptors is a woman in her 40s in good health and CMV-seronegative. CDR3s include the opening cysteine and the closing phenylalanine or tryptophan. Each record gives: V gene, J gene, D gene, clone size, CDR3 protein, CDR3 DNA. D genes are given only for firm matches. Part of the rows lack a size; the others show once, few, many or a class for expanded clones.

V: TRBV4-1; J: TRBJ2-1; D: .; size: few; CDR3: CASSQQGTPYNEQFF; DNA: TGCGCCAGCAGCCAACAGGGTACCCCCTACAATGAGCAGTTCTTC
V: TRBV7-2; J: TRBJ2-1; D: .; size: .; CDR3: CASSLASLVLNEQFF; DNA: TGTGCCAGCAGCTTAGCTTCCCTAGTTCTTAATGAGCAGTTCTTC
V: TRBV9; J: TRBJ2-1; D: .; size: .; CDR3: CASSFGTSYNEQFF; DNA: TGTGCCAGCAGCTTTGGGACTTCCTACAATGAGCAGTTCTTC
V: TRBV2; J: TRBJ2-7; D: .; size: .; CDR3: CASSDVSTYEQYF; DNA: TGTGCCAGCAGTGATGTCAGTACCTACGAGCAGTACTTC
V: TRBV20-1; J: TRBJ2-7; D: TRBD1; size: .; CDR3: CSPRQGYEQYF; DNA: TGCAGTCCAAGACAGGGCTACGAGCAGTACTTC
V: TRBV4-3; J: TRBJ2-6; D: TRBD1; size: .; CDR3: CASTQGQGGPNVLTF; DNA: TGCGCCAGCACCCAGGGACAGGGGGGGCCCAACGTCCTGACTTTC
V: TRBV28; J: TRBJ1-5; D: .; size: .; CDR3: CASSFVGQATLGNQPQHF; DNA: TGTGCCAGCAGTTTTGTGGGCCAGGCCACTCTGGGCAATCAGCCCCAGCATTTT
V: TRBV5-4; J: TRBJ1-5; D: .; size: .; CDR3: CASSSGESQPQHF; DNA: TGTGCCAGCAGCTCGGGGGAGAGTCAGCCCCAGCATTTT
V: TRBV28; J: TRBJ2-5; D: TRBD2; size: once; CDR3: CASSLLGLAGVSETQYF; DNA: TGTGCCAGCAGTTTATTAGGACTAGCGGGAGTAAGCGAGACCCAGTACTTC
V: TRBV4-2; J: TRBJ1-5; D: TRBD1; size: .; CDR3: CASSQDYQGAGNQPQHF; DNA: TGTGCCAGCAGCCAAGATTATCAGGGGGCGGGCAATCAGCCCCAGCATTTT
V: TRBV20-1; J: TRBJ2-2; D: .; size: few; CDR3: CSAYGAGELFF; DNA: TGCAGTGCCTACGGGGCCGGGGAGCTGTTTTTT
V: TRBV5-1; J: TRBJ1-3; D: TRBD1; size: .; CDR3: CATWDRGNTIYF; DNA: TGCGCCACCTGGGACAGGGGAAACACCATATATTTT
V: TRBV11-2; J: TRBJ2-1; D: TRBD2; size: .; CDR3: CASSLRREDNEQFF; DNA: TGTGCCAGCAGCTTAAGGCGGGAGGACAATGAGCAGTTCTTC
V: TRBV28; J: TRBJ2-5; D: .; size: .; CDR3: CASSLGGQETQYF; DNA: TGTGCCAGCAGTTTAGGAGGCCAAGAGACCCAGTACTTC
V: TRBV6-5; J: TRBJ2-5; D: TRBD1; size: .; CDR3: CASSFGTGGVKTQYF; DNA: TGTGCCAGCAGTTTCGGGACAGGGGGCGTTAAGACCCAGTACTTC
V: TRBV28; J: TRBJ2-3; D: TRBD2; size: .; CDR3: CASRRGGSDTQYF; DNA: TGTGCCAGCAGGCGGGGGGGATCAGATACGCAGTATTTT
V: TRBV28; J: TRBJ1-5; D: .; size: .; CDR3: CASRQGSQPQHF; DNA: TGTGCCAGCAGACAGGGCAGTCAGCCCCAGCATTTT
V: TRBV6-5; J: TRBJ1-1; D: TRBD1; size: once; CDR3: CASSSSLTGLNEAFF; DNA: TGTGCCAGCAGTTCATCTTTGACAGGGCTAAATGAAGCTTTCTTT
V: TRBV5-1; J: TRBJ2-1; D: TRBD2; size: .; CDR3: CASSSPLAGGGNEQFF; DNA: TGCGCCAGCAGCTCTCCCTTAGCGGGAGGAGGCAATGAGCAGTTCTTC
V: TRBV6-1; J: TRBJ1-2; D: .; size: few; CDR3: CASSRRRDTDGYTF; DNA: TGTGCCAGCAGTCGACGCCGGGACACCGATGGCTACACCTTC
V: TRBV28; J: TRBJ2-7; D: TRBD1; size: .; CDR3: CASSFWADRGGYEQYF; DNA: TGTGCCAGCAGTTTCTGGGCCGACAGGGGGGGATACGAGCAGTACTTC
V: TRBV7-9; J: TRBJ1-1; D: TRBD1; size: .; CDR3: CSSSPRQGMNTEAFF; DNA: TGTTCCAGCAGCCCACGACAGGGGATGAACACTGAAGCTTTCTTT
V: TRBV6-9; J: TRBJ2-6; D: .; size: .; CDR3: CARNGDSGANGLTF; DNA: TGTGCCCGCAATGGGGACTCTGGGGCCAACGGCCTGACTTTC
V: TRBV6-1; J: TRBJ2-5; D: TRBD1; size: .; CDR3: CASNSGQQETQYF; DNA: TGTGCCAGCAACTCGGGACAGCAAGAGACCCAGTACTTC
V: TRBV11-2; J: TRBJ2-5; D: TRBD2; size: .; CDR3: CASSPGRLAGGETQYF; DNA: TGTGCCAGCAGCCCGGGACGACTAGCGGGAGGAGAGACCCAGTACTTC
V: TRBV9; J: TRBJ2-3; D: TRBD2; size: .; CDR3: CASSVSGGGTDTQYF; DNA: TGTGCCAGCAGCGTATCGGGGGGGGGCACAGATACGCAGTATTTT
V: TRBV27; J: TRBJ2-2; D: TRBD2; size: .; CDR3: CASSLATSGRSITGELFF; DNA: TGTGCCAGCAGTTTAGCTACTAGCGGGAGGTCTATCACCGGGGAGCTGTTTTTT
V: TRBV7-2; J: TRBJ1-5; D: TRBD1; size: .; CDR3: CASSLEGTGGNQPQHF; DNA: TGTGCCAGCAGCTTAGAAGGGACAGGGGGCAATCAGCCCCAGCATTTT
V: TRBV6-6; J: TRBJ1-5; D: .; size: .; CDR3: CASDTQFQPQHF; DNA: TGTGCCAGCGACACCCAGTTTCAGCCCCAGCATTTT
V: TRBV28; J: TRBJ1-2; D: TRBD1; size: .; CDR3: CASSLGTDYGYTF; DNA: TGTGCCAGCAGTTTAGGGACAGATTATGGCTACACCTTC
V: TRBV6-5; J: TRBJ2-7; D: .; size: .; CDR3: CASSYFFGGRREQYF; DNA: TGTGCCAGCAGTTACTTCTTTGGGGGGAGGCGGGAGCAGTACTTC
V: TRBV10-3; J: TRBJ1-1; D: TRBD1; size: .; CDR3: CAISHDRDEAFF; DNA: TGTGCCATCAGCCATGACAGGGATGAAGCTTTCTTT
V: TRBV6-5; J: TRBJ2-5; D: .; size: .; CDR3: CASSYSTWVGGETQYF; DNA: TGTGCCAGCAGTTACTCGACTTGGGTCGGTGGAGAGACCCAGTACTTC
V: TRBV7-9; J: TRBJ1-1; D: .; size: once; CDR3: CASSLEPGSEAFF; DNA: TGTGCCAGCAGCTTAGAGCCAGGGTCCGAAGCTTTCTTT
V: TRBV11-3; J: TRBJ2-6; D: .; size: .; CDR3: CATGDTSFSGANVLTF; DNA: TGTGCCACCGGGGACACTTCCTTCTCTGGGGCCAACGTCCTGACTTTC
V: TRBV28; J: TRBJ1-2; D: .; size: .; CDR3: CASSILSGGVSSGYTF; DNA: TGTGCCAGCAGTATCCTATCTGGGGGCGTTTCGTCCGGCTACACCTTC
V: TRBV14; J: TRBJ2-7; D: TRBD1; size: .; CDR3: CASSALGQEYYEQYF; DNA: TGTGCCAGCAGCGCGTTGGGACAGGAGTACTACGAGCAGTACTTC
V: TRBV2; J: TRBJ2-7; D: TRBD2; size: .; CDR3: CASSRTSGSYEQYF; DNA: TGTGCCAGCAGTCGGACTAGTGGGTCCTACGAGCAGTACTTC
V: TRBV28; J: TRBJ1-4; D: TRBD1; size: .; CDR3: CASSSGQGGGEKLFF; DNA: TGTGCCAGCAGTTCTGGACAGGGAGGCGGTGAAAAACTGTTTTTT
V: TRBV4-1; J: TRBJ2-7; D: TRBD1; size: .; CDR3: CASSQSPGQGYNEQYF; DNA: TGCGCCAGCAGCCAGAGCCCGGGACAGGGATACAACGAGCAGTACTTC
V: TRBV11-1; J: TRBJ2-5; D: .; size: .; CDR3: CASSLSRQPYQETQYF; DNA: TGTGCCAGCAGCTTATCCCGACAGCCTTACCAAGAGACCCAGTACTTC
V: TRBV28; J: TRBJ2-1; D: TRBD2; size: once; CDR3: CASSSGLNYASGQFF; DNA: TGTGCCAGCAGTTCGGGACTAAACTATGCTTCGGGGCAGTTCTTC
V: TRBV5-4; J: TRBJ2-3; D: .; size: .; CDR3: CASSAAGGRGSPSDTQYF; DNA: TGTGCCAGCAGTGCTGCGGGTGGGAGGGGGAGCCCCTCAGATACGCAGTATTTT
V: TRBV9; J: TRBJ2-1; D: TRBD2; size: .; CDR3: CASSVELAGGYSYNEQFF; DNA: TGTGCCAGCAGCGTGGAACTAGCGGGAGGCTATTCCTACAATGAGCAGTTCTTC
V: TRBV7-9; J: TRBJ1-3; D: .; size: .; CDR3: CASRAGGEGNTIYF; DNA: TGTGCCAGCAGAGCTGGGGGGGAAGGAAACACCATATATTTT
V: TRBV19; J: TRBJ2-7; D: TRBD2; size: .; CDR3: CASRAGTSGNHEQYF; DNA: TGTGCCAGCAGAGCCGGGACTAGCGGGAACCACGAGCAGTACTTC
V: TRBV4-1; J: TRBJ1-1; D: TRBD1; size: few; CDR3: CASSRQGVDTEAFF; DNA: TGCGCCAGCAGCCGGCAGGGGGTGGACACTGAAGCTTTCTTT
V: TRBV4-3; J: TRBJ2-6; D: .; size: few; CDR3: CASSQASAGANVLTF; DNA: TGCGCCAGCAGCCAAGCCAGTGCTGGGGCCAACGTCCTGACTTTC
V: TRBV15; J: TRBJ2-3; D: .; size: .; CDR3: CATRTGAGTDTQYF; DNA: TGTGCCACCAGGACGGGAGCGGGCACAGATACGCAGTATTTT
V: TRBV28; J: TRBJ1-5; D: .; size: .; CDR3: CASRKSNQPQHF; DNA: TGTGCCAGCCGTAAAAGCAATCAGCCCCAGCATTTT
V: TRBV7-6; J: TRBJ2-7; D: .; size: .; CDR3: CASRGFTEQYF; DNA: TGTGCCAGCAGGGGCTTTACCGAGCAGTACTTC
V: TRBV11-2; J: TRBJ1-1; D: .; size: few; CDR3: CASSLATDTEAFF; DNA: TGTGCCAGCAGCTTGGCGACAGACACTGAAGCTTTCTTT
V: TRBV5-1; J: TRBJ1-4; D: .; size: .; CDR3: CASSLGGGGNEKLFF; DNA: TGCGCCAGCAGCTTGGGCGGCGGAGGTAATGAAAAACTGTTTTTT